A selection of T cell receptor beta chains follows, all from one sample in a study of blood T cell repertoires in COVID-19. Some clones are missing from TCRdb's copy, which holds only in-frame ones; the method was immunoSEQ multiplex PCR. The sample contains roughly 270,000 clones, 70% to 90% of which appear only once. Input material: peripheral blood. The receptor set was obtained from a man aged 18 to 30 with active or convalescent COVID-19. The CDR3 runs from the conserved cysteine through the conserved F or W. A D gene is named only where the DNA matches it firmly. Not all rows give a size; the values are once, few, many and, for expanded clones, a class.

TRBJ2-1 TRBV5-1 . TRBD2 TGCGCCAGCAAGACTAGCGGGGGGTTCTATGAGCAGTTCTTC CASKTSGGFYEQFF
TRBJ1-1 TRBV5-5 . TRBD1 TGTGCCAGCAGCTTGGGGACAGGGGCGGCTGAAGCTTTCTTT CASSLGTGAAEAFF
TRBJ2-2 TRBV7-9 . . TGTGCCAGCAGTTCATTCGCGGCTCCCGGGGAGCTGTTTTTT CASSSFAAPGELFF
TRBJ2-5 TRBV11-2 . . TGTGCCAGCAGCACCCCAGGGAGGTGGTCGGCCGACTTC CASSTPGRWSADF
TRBJ1-2 TRBV6-5 . . TGTGCCAGCAACCTGCTAAGGGGTAACTATGGCTACACCTTC CASNLLRGNYGYTF
TRBJ1-2 TRBV9 . TRBD1 TGTGCCACAGGGGGAAGTAGAAATGGCTACACCTTC CATGGSRNGYTF
TRBJ2-5 TRBV7-9 . . TGTGCCAGCAGCTCTCGGGGGAGGCCAGGCGAGACCCAGTACTTC CASSSRGRPGETQYF
TRBJ2-5 TRBV2 . . TGTGCCAGCAGTGAAGGATTGGCGGGGAGCGACCAAGAGACCCAGTACTTC CASSEGLAGSDQETQYF
TRBJ2-2 TRBV19 . . TGTGCCAGTAGTATGATCCAGGGCGGCACCGGGGAGCTGTTTTTT CASSMIQGGTGELFF
TRBJ1-2 TRBV27 . TRBD1 TGTGCCAGCCGCATCGTATGGGGACAGAACTATGGCTACACCTTC CASRIVWGQNYGYTF
TRBJ2-2 TRBV15 . TRBD2 TGTGCCACCAGCACCTCGGTGCTAGCGGGGGGGCCCGATATCGGGGAGCTGTTTTTT CATSTSVLAGGPDIGELFF
TRBJ1-3 TRBV6-5 . . TGTGCCAGCGCGAGCTCTGGAAACACCATATATTTT CASASSGNTIYF
TRBJ2-5 TRBV5-1 few . TGCGCCAGCAGCTTGGCGGGGGTCCAAGAGACCCAGTACTTC CASSLAGVQETQYF
TRBJ1-5 TRBV2 . . TGTGCCAGCAGTGAACAGGCACTTAGCAATCAGCCCCAGCATTTT CASSEQALSNQPQHF
TRBJ2-7 TRBV5-1 . . TGCGCCAGCAGCCCGTTCGACGGGACAACTGAACAGTACTTC CASSPFDGTTEQYF
TRBJ2-1 TRBV5-4 . . TGTGCCAGCAGCTTCACAACCAATGAGCAGTTCTTC CASSFTTNEQFF
TRBJ2-1 TRBV10-3 . TRBD2 TGTGCCATCAGGGGAACCGGGAGGAATGAGCAGTTCTTC CAIRGTGRNEQFF
TRBJ1-5 TRBV6-5 . . TGTGCCAGCAGTTATACCCTAGGCGGTCCCCAGCATTTT CASSYTLGGPQHF
TRBJ2-5 TRBV13 . TRBD2 TGTGCCAGCAGCTTAATTGGCGCGGGGGGCGGGGAGACCCAGTACTTC CASSLIGAGGGETQYF
TRBJ2-1 TRBV6-4 . TRBD2 TGTGCCAGCAGTCTCTTAGCGGGGGGGCCGGGTAATGAGCAGTTCTTC CASSLLAGGPGNEQFF
TRBJ1-5 TRBV4-2 . TRBD1 TGTGCCAGCAGCCAAGCCACGGGACAGCTCAATCAGCCCCAGCATTTT CASSQATGQLNQPQHF
TRBJ1-5 TRBV9 . TRBD1 TGTGCCAGCAGCGTAGGGACAGGGTTGGGGCTGCCCCAGCATTTT CASSVGTGLGLPQHF
TRBJ2-7 TRBV27 . . TGTGCCAGCAGTTTGGGGGCCGAGCAGTACTTC CASSLGAEQYF
TRBJ1-2 TRBV7-3 . TRBD1 TGTGCCAGCAGCTTAGGGCAGGGGGAAGGTGGCTACACCTTC CASSLGQGEGGYTF
TRBJ1-1 TRBV5-1 . TRBD1 TGCGCCAGCACCTCTCGACAGGGGAGCACTGAAGCTTTCTTT CASTSRQGSTEAFF
TRBJ2-1 TRBV18 . TRBD1 TGTGCCAGCTCACCGGACAGGGGTAAAAAGTTCTTC CASSPDRGKKFF
TRBJ2-5 TRBV10-3 . TRBD1 TGTGCCATCAGTGAGCGTGGGACAGAAGAGACCCAGTACTTC CAISERGTEETQYF
TRBJ2-2 TRBV18 . . TGTGCCAGCTCACCGTCTGCCCCAGGCACCGGGGAGCTGTTTTTT CASSPSAPGTGELFF
TRBJ2-7 TRBV4-1 . TRBD1 TGCGCCAGCAGCCAAGGGGGACAGGGGTTGCCATACGAGCAGTACTTC CASSQGGQGLPYEQYF
TRBJ1-5 TRBV4-3 once TRBD1 TGCGCCAGCAGCCAGGGGACAGGGGCGAGCAATCAGCCCCAGCATTTT CASSQGTGASNQPQHF
TRBJ2-6 TRBV10-2 . TRBD1 TGCGCCAGCAGTGAGTCGTCGGGGACAGGGGGATACTCTGGGGCCAACGTCCTGACTTTC CASSESSGTGGYSGANVLTF
TRBJ2-2 TRBV15 . TRBD1 TGTGCCACCAACCCGACAGGGGCGCACACCGGGGAGCTGTTTTTT CATNPTGAHTGELFF
TRBJ1-2 TRBV5-6 . TRBD1 TGTGCCAGCAGCCCCGAGGGGGCAGGAGGGTTCTATGGCTACACCTTC CASSPEGAGGFYGYTF
TRBJ1-2 TRBV7-2 . . TGTGCCAGCAGACCCGACAGTAACTATGGCTACACCTTC CASRPDSNYGYTF
TRBJ1-5 TRBV19 . . TGTGCCAGTAGTATTTACATACCCGATAGCAATCAGCCCCAGCATTTT CASSIYIPDSNQPQHF
TRBJ2-2 TRBV27 . . TGTGCCAGCAGTTTAGAACAGGGTGGGACCGGGGAGCTGTTTTTT CASSLEQGGTGELFF
TRBJ2-7 TRBV15 . . TGTGCCACCAGCAGTTCAGGGGATCCCTACGAGCAGTACTTC CATSSSGDPYEQYF
TRBJ1-5 TRBV5-4 . TRBD1 TGTGCCAGCAGCCCCGGACAGGGGGCGGGTCAGCCCCAGCATTTT CASSPGQGAGQPQHF
TRBJ1-1 TRBV19 . . TGTGCCAGTAGTTTGAGGGGGGGCACTGAAGCTTTCTTT CASSLRGGTEAFF
TRBJ2-6 TRBV11-2 . TRBD1 TGTGCCAGCAGTTTAAGGGGGCTTCTTCTTTCTGGGGCCAACGTCCTGACTTTC CASSLRGLLLSGANVLTF
TRBJ2-7 TRBV6-1 medium-sized TRBD1 TGTGCCAGCAGTGAAGAAACGGGACAGGGATCCTACGAGCAGTACTTC CASSEETGQGSYEQYF
TRBJ1-2 TRBV7-2 . . TGTGCCAGCAGCCCCCGGGGGGGTATTTTGTATGGCTACACCTTC CASSPRGGILYGYTF
TRBJ2-7 TRBV12-3/TRBV12-4 . . TGTGCCAGCAGTTTTGTCAGGGGCTACGAGCAGTACTTC CASSFVRGYEQYF
TRBJ2-7 TRBV5-1 . TRBD1 TGCGCCAGCAGCTTGACAGGGGTCTACGAGCAGTACTTC CASSLTGVYEQYF
TRBJ1-5 TRBV5-1 few . TGCGCCAGCAGCTTAGGAGGGGCAGGGCAGCCCCAGCATTTT CASSLGGAGQPQHF
TRBJ2-7 TRBV7-9 . . TGTGCCAGCAGCGAAAACCCCGGGACATTCTCCTACGAGCAGTACTTC CASSENPGTFSYEQYF
TRBJ1-6 TRBV4-1 . TRBD1 TGCGCCAGCAGCTATTATTCGGACAGGGAGTATAATTCACCCCTCCACTTT CASSYYSDREYNSPLHF
TRBJ2-2 TRBV7-6 once TRBD1 TGTGCCAGCAGCTACCTCGGACAGGGGAACACCGGGGAGCTGTTTTTT CASSYLGQGNTGELFF
TRBJ1-2 TRBV25-1 . . TGTGCCAGCAGTGAACCAGGGTATTACTATGGCTACACCTTC CASSEPGYYYGYTF
TRBJ1-5 TRBV27 . TRBD1 TGTGCCAGCAGCTATACAGGGGGCAATCAGCCCCAGCATTTT CASSYTGGNQPQHF
TRBJ2-7 TRBV2 . TRBD1 TGTGCCAGCAGGGGGACAGGGGGAGGTTTTCACGAGCAGTACTTC CASRGTGGGFHEQYF
TRBJ2-7 TRBV4-1 few . TGCGCCAGCAGCCAAGACAACCCAGGGGAGGGTAGGTACGAGCAGTACTTC CASSQDNPGEGRYEQYF
TRBJ1-2 TRBV10-3 . TRBD1 TGTGCGGGACAGGGGGACACTTCAGACTATGGCTACACCTTC CAGQGDTSDYGYTF
TRBJ1-2 TRBV9 . . TGTGCCAGCTCCGGGTCATCGAGGGGCTACACCTTC CASSGSSRGYTF
TRBJ2-2 TRBV5-4 once TRBD2 TGTGCCAGCAGCTTGGCCGGAATAGCGGGGTCGGCCGGGGAGCTGTTTTTT CASSLAGIAGSAGELFF
TRBJ1-3 TRBV9 . TRBD1 TGTGCCAGCAGTCCAGACAGGGGGCTTGGAAACACCATATATTTT CASSPDRGLGNTIYF
TRBJ1-5 TRBV5-6 . . TGTGCCAGCAGCCTATTAGGGGGAATTCAGCCCCAGCATTTT CASSLLGGIQPQHF
TRBJ2-1 TRBV1 . . TGCACCAGCAGCCAAGATCCCCTCAGAGCGGTGAGCTCCTACAATGAGCAGTTCTTC CTSSQDPLRAVSSYNEQFF
TRBJ2-3 TRBV6-4 . TRBD2 TGTGCCAGCAGTGAATCTGGGCGGGGGAGCACAGATACGCAGTATTTT CASSESGRGSTDTQYF